This TCR beta chain came from a study of blood T cells in healthy people across ages. Primers used in a second PCR of roughly 7 to 11 cycles were a sample-barcoded 5' primer and a J-beta primer mix. TCRdb used MiXCR to reprocess the 5' RACE reads, holding one entry per CDR3 protein. Of fewer than 900,000 distinct CDR3 sequences in the sample, around 40% were seen once. Germline V gene data show CDR1 as SGHTA and CDR2 as FQGTGA. CDR3 length equals 16 residues. Peripheral blood from each donor was collected in a volume of about 10 milliliters. The sample holds one count of this clonotype. The antigen remains undetermined. A read error may produce the germline difference seen at one junction end. Points from the study as a whole: Naive T cell percentage strongly correlated with TCR beta diversity.

The sample was blood. V and J are TRBV7-3 and TRBJ2-3, with 10 nucleotides matching TRBD2. The TCR comes from a woman aged 55-70 years in good health. CDR3 sequence reads: CASSTLERGGSDTRYF. CDR3 DNA sequence: TGTGCCAGCAGCACCCTGGAGCGGGGGGGTTCGGATACGCGGTATTTT.